Included here is one T cell receptor (beta chain) sequence, with context. This sample is drawn from a study of shared clonotypes between healthy human individuals. Losses at the gene ends were 4 bases for V and 6 bases for J; bases not matched to a gene: 14. Germline V lookup: CDR1 LGHNA, CDR2 YSLEER. This CDR3 contains 18 residues. Generated by immunoSEQ multiplex PCR, the TCRdb table keeps only in-frame clones and is missing some. The repertoire holds around 1.1 million clones, with 60% to 85% as singletons. The chain uses TRBV4-3 and TRBJ2-2; 10 nucleotides match TRBD1. The sequence came from a man between 18 and 35 years old in good health. Some clones in this sample may be carry-over from other donors' samples. Sequenced sample: memory CD4+ T cells from PBMCs. The subset is: CD45RA-negative fraction. DNA for the CDR3: TGCGCCAGCAGCCGGAGGGGGGCCGGGACAGGGGATCCCGGGGAGCTGTTTTTT. Protein sequence: CASSRRGAGTGDPGELFF.